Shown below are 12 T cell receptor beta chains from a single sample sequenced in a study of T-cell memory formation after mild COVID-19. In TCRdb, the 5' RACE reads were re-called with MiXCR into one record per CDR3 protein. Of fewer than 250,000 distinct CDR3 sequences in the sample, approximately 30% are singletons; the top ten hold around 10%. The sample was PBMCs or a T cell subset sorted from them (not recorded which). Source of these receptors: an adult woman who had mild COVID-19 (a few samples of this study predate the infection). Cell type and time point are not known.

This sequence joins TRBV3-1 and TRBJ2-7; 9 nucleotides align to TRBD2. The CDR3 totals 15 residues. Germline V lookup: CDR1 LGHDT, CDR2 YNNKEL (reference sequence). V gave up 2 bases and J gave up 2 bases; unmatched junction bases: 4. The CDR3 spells CASSQQAGGAYEQYF. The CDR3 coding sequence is TGTGCCAGCAGCCAACAGGCGGGAGGGGCCTACGAGCAGTACTTC.

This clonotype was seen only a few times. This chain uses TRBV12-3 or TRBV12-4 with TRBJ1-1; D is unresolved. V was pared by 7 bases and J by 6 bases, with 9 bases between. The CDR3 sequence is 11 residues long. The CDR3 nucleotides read TGTGCCAGCACCGTCGGAGCTGAAGCTTTCTTT. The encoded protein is CASTVGAEAFF.

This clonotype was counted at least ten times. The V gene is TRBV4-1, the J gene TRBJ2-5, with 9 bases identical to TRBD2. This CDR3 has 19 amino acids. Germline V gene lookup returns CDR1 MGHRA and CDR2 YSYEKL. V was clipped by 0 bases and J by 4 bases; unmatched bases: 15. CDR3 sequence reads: CASSQDRDGSGGFRETQYF. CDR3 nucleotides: TGCGCCAGCAGCCAAGATCGGGATGGTAGCGGGGGATTCCGAGAGACCCAGTACTTC.

The CDR3: CSVGRQGAYEQYF. The CDR3 region has the DNA TGCAGCGTGGGAAGACAGGGCGCCTACGAGCAGTACTTC. The chain has TRBV29-1 and TRBJ2-7; the match to TRBD1 covers 7 bases. J lost 2 bases, V lost 6 bases, and 7 bases had no gene match. The germline CDR1 and CDR2 sequences are SQVTM and ANQGSEA. This CDR3 is 13 amino acids long.

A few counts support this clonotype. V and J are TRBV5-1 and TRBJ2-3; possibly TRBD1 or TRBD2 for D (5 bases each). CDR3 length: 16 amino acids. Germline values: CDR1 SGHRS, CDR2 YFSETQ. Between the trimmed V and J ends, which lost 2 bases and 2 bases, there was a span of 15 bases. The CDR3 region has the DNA TGCGCCAGCAGCTTAGGGGCCCGGGGCTACACAGATACGCAGTATTTT. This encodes CASSLGARGYTDTQYF.

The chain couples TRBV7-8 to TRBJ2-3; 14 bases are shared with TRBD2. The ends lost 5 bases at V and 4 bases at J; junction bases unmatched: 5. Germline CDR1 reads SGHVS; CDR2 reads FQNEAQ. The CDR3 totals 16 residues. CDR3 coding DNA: TGTGCCAGCAGCCTCAGACTAGCGGGGGGGTCAGATACGCAGTATTTT. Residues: CASSLRLAGGSDTQYF.

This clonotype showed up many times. This CDR3 is CASSLGPAGVQETQYF. CDR3 nucleotides: TGTGCCAGCAGCTTAGGTCCAGCGGGGGTTCAAGAGACCCAGTACTTC. The V and J genes are TRBV7-3 and TRBJ2-5; 8 bases fit TRBD2. The CDR3 is 16 residues long. Germline V gene sequence: CDR1 SGHTA, CDR2 FQGTGA. V gave up 2 bases and J gave up 2 bases; unmatched junction bases: 7.

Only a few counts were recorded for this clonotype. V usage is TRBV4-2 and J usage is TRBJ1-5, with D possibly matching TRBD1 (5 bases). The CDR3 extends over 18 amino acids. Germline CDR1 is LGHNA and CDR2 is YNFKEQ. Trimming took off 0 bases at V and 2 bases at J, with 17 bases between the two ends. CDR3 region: CASSQDPIGRAGNQPQHF. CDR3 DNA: TGTGCCAGCAGCCAAGATCCCATCGGCAGGGCTGGCAATCAGCCCCAGCATTTT.

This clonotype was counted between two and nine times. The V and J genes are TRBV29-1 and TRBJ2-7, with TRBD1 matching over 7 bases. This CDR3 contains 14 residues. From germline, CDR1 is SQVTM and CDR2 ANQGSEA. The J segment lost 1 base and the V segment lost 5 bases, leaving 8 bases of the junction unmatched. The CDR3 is CSVITGDRSYEQYF. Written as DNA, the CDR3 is TGCAGCGTTATAACAGGGGACAGATCCTACGAGCAGTACTTC.

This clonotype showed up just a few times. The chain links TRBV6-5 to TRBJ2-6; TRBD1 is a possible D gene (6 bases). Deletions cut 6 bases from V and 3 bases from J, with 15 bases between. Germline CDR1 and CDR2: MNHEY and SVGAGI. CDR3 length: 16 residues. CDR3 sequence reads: CASRPQGRGGANVLTF. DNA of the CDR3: TGTGCCAGCAGACCACAGGGACGGGGTGGGGCCAACGTCCTGACTTTC.

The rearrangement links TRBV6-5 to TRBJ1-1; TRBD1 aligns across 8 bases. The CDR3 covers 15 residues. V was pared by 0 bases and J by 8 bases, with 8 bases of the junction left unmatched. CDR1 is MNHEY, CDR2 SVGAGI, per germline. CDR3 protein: CASSYSGDRSQEAFF. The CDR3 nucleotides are TGTGCCAGCAGTTACTCCGGGGACAGGAGCCAGGAAGCTTTCTTT.

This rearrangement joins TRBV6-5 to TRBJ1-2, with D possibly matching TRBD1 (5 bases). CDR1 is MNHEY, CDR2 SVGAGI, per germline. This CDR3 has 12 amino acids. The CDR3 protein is CATSRAGYGYTF. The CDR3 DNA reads TGTGCTACCAGCAGGGCTGGCTATGGCTACACCTTC.